This T cell receptor (beta chain) was recovered during a study of T cells after yellow fever vaccination (dated by TCRdb to about 2019). Background on the whole study: The SMART-Seq v4 Ultra Low Input RNA kit was used to prepare libraries from fractions with low cell numbers. Bulk TCR alpha and beta repertoires were sequenced longitudinally to track T-cell clones before and after primary and booster YFV17D yellow fever vaccination. The cohort comprised two healthy male donors, one aged 18 to 29 and one aged 30 to 39 years. Bulk PBMC replicates and cell subsets were isolated from blood drawn at multiple timepoints before and after both primary and secondary immunization.

At the junction V is shortened by 6 bases and J by 1 base, with 12 bases in between. The CDR3 goes from the cysteine to the phenylalanine over 15 residues. Solely the CDR3 DNA is kept, with 45 bases framed from the first base. CDR1 is given as SGHVS and CDR2 as FNYEAQ, both from the germline V gene. The treatment or condition label on this specimen signifies: live attenuated yellow fever vaccine strain. PBMCs were isolated from peripheral blood using a standard Ficoll-Paque protocol. Dynabeads CD4 and CD8 positive selection kits were used to isolate the CD4 and CD8 T-cell fractions. RNA was extracted with TriZol from bulk PBMCs, CD4 and CD8 fractions, and dextramer-positive and dextramer-negative fractions. Results the study describes overall, beyond this receptor: FACS-sorted repertoires could contain abundant contaminating clonotypes from the bulk population, so computational filtering was required. The secondary T-cell response was weaker than the primary response but faster, peaking on day 5 instead of day 15. Because only a couple of donors were included in the study, the extent to which the findings can be generalized is limited. A small fraction of clonotypes appeared in both the CD4 and CD8 compartments, likely as a result of convergent recombination. Most clones expanded after primary vaccination were re-detected after the booster (almost 97% of CD4 and 88% of CD8), suggesting broad memory maintenance.

This clonotype came up many times. The antigen it recognizes is unknown. Base qualities are not recorded, but no much larger clone differs from it by a single base. TCR cDNA was synthesized by 5'RACE template switching, which introduced a universal primer site and unique molecular identifiers. cDNA synthesis was primed from both the TCR alpha and TCR beta constant segments. Library amplification used two PCR steps, and the second PCR step added sample barcodes and sequencing adapters. Sequencing of the libraries was done on either Illumina HiSeq 2500 (2x100 bp) or NovaSeq (2x150 bp). For the original study's pipeline: MIGEC handled demultiplexing of reads and collapsing into UMI consensus sequences, while MiXCR performed V(D)J alignment. Using edgeR on replicate PBMC samples, clonotypes were called vaccine-responding if FDR was below 0.01 and the log2 fold change was above 5 up to day 15. Each bulk clonotype received a CD4 or CD8 identity based on whether the sequenced CD4 or CD8 repertoire contained that clonotype at higher abundance. TCRdb itself trimmed the public reads at Q25 with fastp, ran MiXCR and retained productive beta chains. Rows merge per CDR3 protein into single entries with the most common DNA and genes. The V and J calls reflect TCRdb's pipeline rather than the authors' work. This sample is represented by about 240,000 distinct CDR3 sequences; roughly 7.2% of them were singletons. The ten largest account for 0.65% to 0.9% of the sample.

The TCR sequence derives from a man younger than 45 who received the YFV17D yellow fever vaccine. The sequences come from CD4+ T cells sorted from PBMCs, collected 15 days after the yellow fever booster vaccination. Rearrangement joined TRBV7-6 to TRBJ2-2; a weak D assignment points to TRBD2 (6 bases agree). The nucleotides are TGTGCCAGCAGGGAGGGGAATCTGAACACCGGGGAGCTGTTTTTT. Its coded protein is CASREGNLNTGELFF.